This TCR beta chain emerged from a study of CD8 T cells in Susac syndrome. Germline-derived CDR1 and CDR2 are SEHNR and FQNEAQ (reference sequence). This CDR3 spans 14 amino acids. V lost 0 bases and J lost 9, with 12 bases in between. Random hexamers served to reverse transcribe roughly 0.5 to 1 ug RNA. In TCRdb, the immunoSEQ multiplex PCR reads were re-called with MiXCR into one record per CDR3 protein. The sample has approximately 210,000 distinct CDR3 sequences; 94% are singletons. The sample taken for sequencing was CD4+ T cells from PBMCs. The chain combines TRBV7-9 with TRBJ2-1; D may match TRBD1 or TRBD2 (7 bases each). The clonotype originates from a human donor with Susac syndrome. CDR3 in DNA: TGTGCCAGCAGCTTAGCGGGAGGGGGCGTTGAGCAGTTCTTC. Its translation is CASSLAGGGVEQFF. The variable domain in full, with the rest retrieved from reference TRBV7-9 and TRBJ2-1, is DTGVSQNPRHKITKRGQNVTFRCDPISEHNRLYWYRQTLGQGPEFLTYFQNEAQLEKSRLLSDRFSAERPKGSFSTLEIQRTEQGDSAMYLCASSLAGGGVEQFFGPGTRLTVL.